This T cell receptor (beta chain) was obtained from a study of regulatory T cells in long-lasting Graves disease. Background on the study: Graves' patients diagnosed newly had used antithyroid drugs under 3 months. General study findings and limits: Results may be inaccurate due to the small sample size. Persistent Graves' disease cases displayed lower TCR diversity than newly diagnosed ones.

To make TCR beta libraries, researchers used iRepertoire HTBI primers and Arm-PCR of CDR3 regions. TCRdb ran MiXCR on the multiplex PCR reads and lists one entry per CDR3 protein. The table has 400,000 to 500,000 distinct CDR3 sequences, 14% seen once; the top ten hold under 20%. Time point reported: newly diagnosed GD, antithyroid drugs for less than 3 months. Researchers made the TCR library from RNA that was extracted from PBMCs. As to this clonotype: Its antigen is unknown.

The same data also went into a second study, on T cells in Graves' hyperthyroidism and ophthalmopathy. As that report states: Among thyroid clonotypes expanded above 0.001, most also appeared in blood.

This receptor was identified in a woman in her fifties or sixties with Graves disease. The source material was peripheral blood mononuclear cells (PBMCs), sampled at new diagnosis, from a patient treated with antithyroid drugs.

The CDR3 nucleotides are TGTGCCAGCAGCTTAGACGTACGGGGGGCAGGAGAGACCCAGTACTTC. This translates into CASSLDVRGAGETQYF. The J gene is TRBJ2-5, the V gene TRBV11-2; a possible D gene is TRBD2 (7 bases). The CDR3 is 16 residues long. Germline V gene lookup returns CDR1 SGHAT and CDR2 FQNNGV. Trimming took 0 bases from V and 4 from J, leaving 15 bases between them.